This TCR beta chain came from a study of T-cell memory formation after mild COVID-19. Study context: TCR clusters were mostly confined to one donor each.

The V and J ends lost 6 bases and 4 bases respectively, with 15 bases between them. The V gene's germline CDR1 is ENHRY and CDR2 SYGVKD. The CDR3 totals 14 residues. Constant-segment primers and 5'RACE yielded cDNA libraries for TCR alpha and TCR beta, each carrying sample barcodes and UMIs. TCRdb used MiXCR to reprocess the 5' RACE reads, holding one entry per CDR3 protein. In the table there are 250,000 to 300,000 distinct CDR3 sequences, under 20% of which are singletons. The specimen sequenced was PBMCs or a T cell subset sorted from them (not recorded which). The origin of this receptor is a man aged 18 to 29 who had mild COVID-19 (a few samples of this study predate the infection). Cell type and time point are not known. This chain uses TRBV10-3 with TRBJ1-2; D is unclear. CDR3: CAIREMDGPYGYTF. CDR3 sequence (DNA): TGTGCCATCAGGGAGATGGACGGCCCCTATGGCTACACCTTC.